This T cell receptor beta chain came from a study of blood T cell repertoires in COVID-19. In the study overall: The origin of the acute and convalescent COVID-19 samples was the United States, Italy and Spain.

Clones were sequenced by immunoSEQ multiplex PCR, and TCRdb holds only the in-frame ones, with some missing. Here the sample spans around 200,000 clones, 86% being singletons. Membership in each cohort depended on participant-reported clinical history. This sequence originates from a woman aged 50 to 60 in a cohort exposed to, infected with or recovered from COVID-19 (not recorded which). Sequenced input: PBMCs or T cells enriched from blood (not recorded which).

CDR3 loop: CASRPDRGNNQPQHF. CDR3 coding DNA: TGTGCCAGCAGACCGGACAGGGGAAACAATCAGCCCCAGCATTTT. The chain combines TRBV6-5 with TRBJ1-5; the match to TRBD1 covers 9 bases. Trimming cost V 6 bases and J 3 bases; bases outside gene matches: 6. Germline V gene data show CDR1 as MNHEY and CDR2 as SVGAGI. The length of the CDR3 is 15 residues.